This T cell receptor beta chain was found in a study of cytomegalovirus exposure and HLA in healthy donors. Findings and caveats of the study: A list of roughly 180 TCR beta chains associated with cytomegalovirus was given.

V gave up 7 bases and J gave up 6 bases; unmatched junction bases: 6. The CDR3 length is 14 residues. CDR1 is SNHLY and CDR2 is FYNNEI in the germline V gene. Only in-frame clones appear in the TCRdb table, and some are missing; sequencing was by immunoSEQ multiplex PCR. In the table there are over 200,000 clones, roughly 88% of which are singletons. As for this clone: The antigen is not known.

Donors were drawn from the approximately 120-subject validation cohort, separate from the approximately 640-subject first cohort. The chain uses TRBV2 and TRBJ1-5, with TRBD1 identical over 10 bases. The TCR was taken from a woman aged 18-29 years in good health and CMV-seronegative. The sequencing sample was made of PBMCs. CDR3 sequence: CASTGDRGGQPQHF. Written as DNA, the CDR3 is TGTGCCAGCACAGGGGACAGGGGCGGTCAGCCCCAGCATTTT.